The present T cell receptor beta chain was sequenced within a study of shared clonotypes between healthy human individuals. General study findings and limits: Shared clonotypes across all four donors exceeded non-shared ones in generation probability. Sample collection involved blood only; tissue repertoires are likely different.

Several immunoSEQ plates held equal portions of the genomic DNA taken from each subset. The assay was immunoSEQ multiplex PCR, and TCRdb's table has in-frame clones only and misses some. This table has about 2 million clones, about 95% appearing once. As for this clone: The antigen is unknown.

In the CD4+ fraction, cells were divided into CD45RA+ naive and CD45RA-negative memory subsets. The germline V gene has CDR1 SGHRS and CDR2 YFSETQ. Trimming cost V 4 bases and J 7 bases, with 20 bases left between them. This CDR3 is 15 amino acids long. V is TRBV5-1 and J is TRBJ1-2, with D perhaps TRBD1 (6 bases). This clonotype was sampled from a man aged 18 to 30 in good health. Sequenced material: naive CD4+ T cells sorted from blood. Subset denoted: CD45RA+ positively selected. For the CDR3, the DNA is TGCGCCAGCAGCGTCCGGGGGGGCCACTCCGGTGGCTACACCTTC. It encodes CASSVRGGHSGGYTF. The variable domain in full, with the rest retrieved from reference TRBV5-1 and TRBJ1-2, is KAGVTQTPRYLIKTRGQQVTLSCSPISGHRSVSWYQQTPGQGLQFLFEYFSETQRNKGNFPGRFSGRQFSNSRSEMNVSTLELGDSALYLCASSVRGGHSGGYTFGSGTRLTVV.